This note documents a single T cell receptor (beta chain) sequence. This record comes from a study of blood T cell repertoires in COVID-19. The CDR3 is made up of 13 amino acids. The V end lost 1 base, the J end lost 4 bases, and 8 bases lay between the germline ends. Germline CDR1 is SGHVS and CDR2 is FQNEAQ. How the authors handled the data: Nucleated cell counts were estimated from reference gene primer amplification. Sequencing was performed with immunoSEQ multiplex PCR; in TCRdb, only in-frame clones are kept and a portion is missing. That table gives V, J and clone size, and the DNA gave D and trimming. There are about 300,000 clones in the sample; roughly 90% occur only once, and less than 10% lies in the top ten.

The origin of this receptor is a young man with active or convalescent COVID-19. The rearrangement uses TRBV7-8 and TRBJ2-7; D perhaps matches TRBD2 (6 bases). The material sequenced was peripheral blood. CDR3 bases: TGTGCCAGCAGCTTAGTGGGGGGATACGAGCAGTACTTC. It yields the protein CASSLVGGYEQYF.